This TCR beta chain emerged from a study of blood T cell repertoires in COVID-19. The overall study: Some COVID-19 samples were acute and others convalescent; all came from the United States, Italy and Spain. Sample material is recorded as cDNA or gDNA derived from T cells, B-cell-depleted T cells, or PBMCs.

In the original workflow: Reference gene primer amplification in the assay estimated nucleated cell counts. Only in-frame clones appear in the TCRdb table, and some are missing; sequencing was by immunoSEQ multiplex PCR. From that table come the V and J calls and clone size; the DNA was used to work out D and trimming. The sample includes roughly 70,000 clones, roughly 90% of them seen just once. Trimming stripped 2 bases from V and 6 bases from J, with 13 bases between. The CDR3 extends over 15 amino acids. Germline loops: CDR1 MNHEY, CDR2 SVGAGI. The sequence was collected from a human donor in a cohort sampled during active COVID-19. The specimen sequenced was peripheral blood. The chain links TRBV6-5 to TRBJ2-2; D is possibly TRBD1 (5 bases). The CDR3 DNA reads as TGTGCCAGCAGTTACGGGGCCTCAACTCCCGGGGAGCTGTTTTTT. Its protein product is CASSYGASTPGELFF.